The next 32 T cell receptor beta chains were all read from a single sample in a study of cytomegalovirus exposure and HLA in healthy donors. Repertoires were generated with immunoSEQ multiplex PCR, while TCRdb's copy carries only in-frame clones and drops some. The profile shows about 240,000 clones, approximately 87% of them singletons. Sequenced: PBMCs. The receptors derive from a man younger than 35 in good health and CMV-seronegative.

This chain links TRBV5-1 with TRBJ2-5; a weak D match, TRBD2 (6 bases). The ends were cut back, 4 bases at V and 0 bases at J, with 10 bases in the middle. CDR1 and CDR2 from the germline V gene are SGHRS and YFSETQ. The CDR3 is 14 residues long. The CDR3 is CASSPRDYQETQYF. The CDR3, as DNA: TGCGCCAGCAGCCCCCGGGACTACCAAGAGACCCAGTACTTC.

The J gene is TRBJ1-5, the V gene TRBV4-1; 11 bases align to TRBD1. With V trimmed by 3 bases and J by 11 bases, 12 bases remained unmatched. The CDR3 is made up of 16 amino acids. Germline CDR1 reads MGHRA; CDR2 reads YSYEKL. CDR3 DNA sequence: TGCGCCAGCAGCCAGCCCGGACAGGGGGCCCGGGGGGCCCAGCATTTT. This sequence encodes CASSQPGQGARGAQHF.

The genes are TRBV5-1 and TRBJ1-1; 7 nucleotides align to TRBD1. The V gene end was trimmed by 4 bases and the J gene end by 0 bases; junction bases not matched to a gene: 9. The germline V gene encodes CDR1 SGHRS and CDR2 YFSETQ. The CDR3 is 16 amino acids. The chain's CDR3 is CASSIRQGRMNTEAFF. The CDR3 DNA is TGCGCCAGCAGCATCCGACAGGGAAGGATGAACACTGAAGCTTTCTTT. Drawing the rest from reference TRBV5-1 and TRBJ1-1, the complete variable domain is KAGVTQTPRYLIKTRGQQVTLSCSPISGHRSVSWYQQTPGQGLQFLFEYFSETQRNKGNFPGRFSGRQFSNSRSEMNVSTLELGDSALYLCASSIRQGRMNTEAFFGQGTRLTVV.

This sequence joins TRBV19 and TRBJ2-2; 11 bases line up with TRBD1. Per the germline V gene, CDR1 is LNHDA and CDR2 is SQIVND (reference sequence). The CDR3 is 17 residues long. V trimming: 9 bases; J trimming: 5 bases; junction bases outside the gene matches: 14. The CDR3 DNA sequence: TGTGCCAGCCACCAGCCTCTCGGGACAGGGGGTACCGGGGAGCTGTTTTTT. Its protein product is CASHQPLGTGGTGELFF.

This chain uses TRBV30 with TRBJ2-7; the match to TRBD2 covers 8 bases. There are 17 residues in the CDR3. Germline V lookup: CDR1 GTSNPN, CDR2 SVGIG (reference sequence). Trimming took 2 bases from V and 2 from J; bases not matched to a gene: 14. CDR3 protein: CAWSSTGLDYPPYEQYF. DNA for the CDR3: TGTGCCTGGAGTAGTACGGGACTAGACTATCCGCCCTACGAGCAGTACTTC.

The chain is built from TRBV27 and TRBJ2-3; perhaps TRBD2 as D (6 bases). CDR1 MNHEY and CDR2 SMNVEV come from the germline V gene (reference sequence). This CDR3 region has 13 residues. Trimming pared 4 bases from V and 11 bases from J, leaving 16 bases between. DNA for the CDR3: TGTGCCAGCAGTTCCAGTAGTGGCGGGGTGCAGTATTTT. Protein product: CASSSSSGGVQYF.

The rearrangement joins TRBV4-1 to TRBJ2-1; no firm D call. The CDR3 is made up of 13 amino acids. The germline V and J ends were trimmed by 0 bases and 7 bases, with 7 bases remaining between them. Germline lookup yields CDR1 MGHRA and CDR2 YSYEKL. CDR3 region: CASSQEMENEQFF. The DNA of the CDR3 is TGCGCCAGCAGCCAAGAGATGGAGAATGAGCAGTTCTTC.

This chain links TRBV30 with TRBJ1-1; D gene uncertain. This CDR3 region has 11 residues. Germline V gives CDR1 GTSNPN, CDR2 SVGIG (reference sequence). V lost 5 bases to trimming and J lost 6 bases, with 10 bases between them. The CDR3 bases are TGTGCCTGGGGAGGGAGCTCTGAAGCTTTCTTT. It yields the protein CAWGGSSEAFF.

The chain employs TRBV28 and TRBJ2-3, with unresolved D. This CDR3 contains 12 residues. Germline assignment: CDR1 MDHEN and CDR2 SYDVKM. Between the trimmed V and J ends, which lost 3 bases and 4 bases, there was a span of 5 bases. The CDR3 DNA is TGTGCCAGCAGTTTTCAGTCAGATACGCAGTATTTT. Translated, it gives CASSFQSDTQYF.

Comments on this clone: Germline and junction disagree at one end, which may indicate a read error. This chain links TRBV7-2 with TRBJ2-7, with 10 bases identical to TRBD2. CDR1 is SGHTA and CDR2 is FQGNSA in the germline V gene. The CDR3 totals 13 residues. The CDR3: CASSLAGVYEQYF. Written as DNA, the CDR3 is TGTGCCAGCAGCCTAGCGGGAGTATACGAGCAGTACTTC.

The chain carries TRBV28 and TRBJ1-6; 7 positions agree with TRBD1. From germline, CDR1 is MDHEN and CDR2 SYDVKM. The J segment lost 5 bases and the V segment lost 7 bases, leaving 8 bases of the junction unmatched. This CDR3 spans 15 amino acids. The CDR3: CASTHLDRDNSPLHF. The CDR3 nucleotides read TGTGCCAGCACTCACCTCGACAGGGATAATTCACCCCTCCACTTT.

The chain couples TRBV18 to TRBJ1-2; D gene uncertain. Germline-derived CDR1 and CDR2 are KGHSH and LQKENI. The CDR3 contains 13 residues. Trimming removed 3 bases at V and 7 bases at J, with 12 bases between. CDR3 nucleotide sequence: TGTGCCAGCTCACCCCCCAGTTTGGCTGGCTACACCTTC. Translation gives CASSPPSLAGYTF.

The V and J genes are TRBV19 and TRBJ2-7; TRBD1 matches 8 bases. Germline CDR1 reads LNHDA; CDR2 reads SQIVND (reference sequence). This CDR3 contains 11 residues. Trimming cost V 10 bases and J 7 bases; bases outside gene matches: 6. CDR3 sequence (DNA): TGTGCCACGGCAACAGGGGGTGAGCAGTACTTC. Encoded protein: CATATGGEQYF. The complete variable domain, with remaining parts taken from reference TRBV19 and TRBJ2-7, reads DGGITQSPKYLFRKEGQNVTLSCEQNLNHDAMYWYRQDPGQGLRLIYYSQIVNDFQKGDIAEGYSVSREKKESFPLTVTSAQKNPTAFYLCATATGGEQYFGPGTRLTVT.

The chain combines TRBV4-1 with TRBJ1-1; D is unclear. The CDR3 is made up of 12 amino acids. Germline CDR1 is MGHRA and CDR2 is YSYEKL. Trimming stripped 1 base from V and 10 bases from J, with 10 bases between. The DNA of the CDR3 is TGCGCCAGCAGCCAAGGCCAGCGGGGAGCTTTCTTT. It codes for CASSQGQRGAFF.

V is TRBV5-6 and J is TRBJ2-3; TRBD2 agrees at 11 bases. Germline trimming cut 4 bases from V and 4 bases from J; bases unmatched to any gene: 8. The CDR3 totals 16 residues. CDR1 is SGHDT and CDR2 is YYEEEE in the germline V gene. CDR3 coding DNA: TGTGCCAGCAGCAACATAGCGGGGGGGCCGCCAGATACGCAGTATTTT. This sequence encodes CASSNIAGGPPDTQYF.

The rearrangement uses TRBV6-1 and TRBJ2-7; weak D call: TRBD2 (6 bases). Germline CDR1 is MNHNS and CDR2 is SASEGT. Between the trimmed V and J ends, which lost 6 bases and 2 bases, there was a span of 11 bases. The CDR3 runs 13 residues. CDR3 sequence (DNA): TGTGCCAGCAGAGCCGGGACTCCCTACGAGCAGTACTTC. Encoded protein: CASRAGTPYEQYF.

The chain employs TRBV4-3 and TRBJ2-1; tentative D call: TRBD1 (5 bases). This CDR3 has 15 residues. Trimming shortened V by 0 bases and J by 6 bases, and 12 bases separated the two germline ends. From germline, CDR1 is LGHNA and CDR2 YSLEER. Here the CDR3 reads CASSQDRVRRNEQFF. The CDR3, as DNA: TGCGCCAGCAGCCAAGACAGGGTGAGGCGCAATGAGCAGTTCTTC.

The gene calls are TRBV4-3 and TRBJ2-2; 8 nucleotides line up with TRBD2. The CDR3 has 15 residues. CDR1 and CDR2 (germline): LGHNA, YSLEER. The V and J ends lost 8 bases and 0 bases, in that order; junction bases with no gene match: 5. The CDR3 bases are TGCGCCAGCGGTCGGGGGGGCGCGAACACCGGGGAGCTGTTTTTT. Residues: CASGRGGANTGELFF.

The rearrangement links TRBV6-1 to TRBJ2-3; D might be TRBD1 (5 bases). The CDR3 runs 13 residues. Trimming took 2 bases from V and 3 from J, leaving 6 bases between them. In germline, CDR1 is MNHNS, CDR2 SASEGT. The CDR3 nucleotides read TGTGCCAGCAGTGAACCAGGGACAGATACGCAGTATTTT. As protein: CASSEPGTDTQYF.

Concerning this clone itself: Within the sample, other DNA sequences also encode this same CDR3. In DNA form, the CDR3 reads TGTGCCAGCTCTCCAGGACAGCAAGAGACCCAGTACTTC. Its protein is CASSPGQQETQYF. The V and J genes are TRBV18 and TRBJ2-5, with D tentatively TRBD1 (6 bases). The V gene's germline CDR1 is KGHSH and CDR2 LQKENI. The CDR3 consists of 13 residues. Trimming removed 6 bases from V and 2 bases from J, with 10 bases in between.

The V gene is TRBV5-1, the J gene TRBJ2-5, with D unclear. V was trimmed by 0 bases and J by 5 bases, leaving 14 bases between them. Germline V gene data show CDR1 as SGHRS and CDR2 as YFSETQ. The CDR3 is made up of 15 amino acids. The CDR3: CASSLARSYGETQYF. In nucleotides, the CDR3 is TGCGCCAGCAGCTTGGCCAGGTCCTATGGGGAGACCCAGTACTTC.

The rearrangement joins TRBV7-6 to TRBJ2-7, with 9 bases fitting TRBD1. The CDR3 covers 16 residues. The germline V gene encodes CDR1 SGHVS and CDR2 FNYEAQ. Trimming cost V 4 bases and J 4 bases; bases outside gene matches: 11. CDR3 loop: CASSSIRDRDIYEQYF. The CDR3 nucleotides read TGTGCCAGCAGCTCCATCCGGGACAGGGATATTTACGAGCAGTACTTC. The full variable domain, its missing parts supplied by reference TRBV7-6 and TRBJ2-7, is GAGVSQSPRYKVTKRGQDVALRCDPISGHVSLYWYRQALGQGPEFLTYFNYEAQQDKSGLPNDRFSAERPEGSISTLTIQRTEQRDSAMYRCASSSIRDRDIYEQYFGPGTRLTVT.

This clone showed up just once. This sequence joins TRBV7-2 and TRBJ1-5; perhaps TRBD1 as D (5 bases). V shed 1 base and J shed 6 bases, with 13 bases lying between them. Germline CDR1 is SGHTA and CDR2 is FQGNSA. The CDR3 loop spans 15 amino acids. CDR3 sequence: CASSLDSGNGQPQHF. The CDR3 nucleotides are TGTGCCAGCAGCTTAGATTCAGGGAACGGTCAGCCCCAGCATTTT. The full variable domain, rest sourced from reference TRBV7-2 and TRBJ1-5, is GAGVSQSPSNKVTEKGKDVELRCDPISGHTALYWYRQSLGQGLEFLIYFQGNSAPDKSGLPSDRFSAERTGGSVSTLTIQRTQQEDSAVYLCASSLDSGNGQPQHFGDGTRLSIL.

CDR3 sequence (DNA): TGTGCCAGCAGCGAGACAGGGGTCTTCACCGGGGAGCTGTTTTTT. This codes for CASSETGVFTGELFF. The chain combines TRBV7-9 with TRBJ2-2, with 8 bases fitting TRBD1. V trimming: 5 bases; J trimming: 4 bases; junction bases outside the gene matches: 6. The CDR3 extends over 15 amino acids. Per the germline V gene, CDR1 is SEHNR and CDR2 is FQNEAQ (reference sequence).

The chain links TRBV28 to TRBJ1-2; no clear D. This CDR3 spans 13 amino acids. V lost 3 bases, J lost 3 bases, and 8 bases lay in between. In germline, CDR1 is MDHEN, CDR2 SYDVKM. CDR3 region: CASSFMGDYGYTF. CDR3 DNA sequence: TGTGCCAGCAGTTTTATGGGAGACTATGGCTACACCTTC.

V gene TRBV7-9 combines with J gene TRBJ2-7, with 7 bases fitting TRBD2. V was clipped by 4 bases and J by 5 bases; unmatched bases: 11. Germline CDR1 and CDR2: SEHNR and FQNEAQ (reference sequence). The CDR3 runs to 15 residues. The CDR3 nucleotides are TGTGCCAGCAGCTCCATTGGCGGGAGTACCAACGAGCAGTACTTC. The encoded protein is CASSSIGGSTNEQYF. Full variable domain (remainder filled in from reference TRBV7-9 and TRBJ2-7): DTGVSQNPRHKITKRGQNVTFRCDPISEHNRLYWYRQTLGQGPEFLTYFQNEAQLEKSRLLSDRFSAERPKGSFSTLEIQRTEQGDSAMYLCASSSIGGSTNEQYFGPGTRLTVT.

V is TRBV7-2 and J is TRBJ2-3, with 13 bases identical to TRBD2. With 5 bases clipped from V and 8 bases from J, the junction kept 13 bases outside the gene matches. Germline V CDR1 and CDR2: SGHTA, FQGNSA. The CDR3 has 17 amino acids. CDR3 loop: CASSPGLAGSLGGTQYF. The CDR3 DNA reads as TGTGCCAGCAGCCCGGGACTAGCGGGATCGCTAGGGGGTACGCAGTATTTT.

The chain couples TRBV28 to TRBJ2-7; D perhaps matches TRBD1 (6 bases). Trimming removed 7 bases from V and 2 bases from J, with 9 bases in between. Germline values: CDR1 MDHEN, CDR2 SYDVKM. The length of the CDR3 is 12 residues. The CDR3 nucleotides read TGTGCCAGCATGCAGGGGCCCTACGAGCAGTACTTC. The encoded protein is CASMQGPYEQYF.

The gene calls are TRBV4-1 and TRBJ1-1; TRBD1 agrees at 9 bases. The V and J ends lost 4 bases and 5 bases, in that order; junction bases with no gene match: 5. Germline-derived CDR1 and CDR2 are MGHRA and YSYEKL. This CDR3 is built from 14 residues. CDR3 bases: TGCGCCAGCAGCCGAACAGGGGGCTGGACTGAAGCTTTCTTT. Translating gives CASSRTGGWTEAFF.

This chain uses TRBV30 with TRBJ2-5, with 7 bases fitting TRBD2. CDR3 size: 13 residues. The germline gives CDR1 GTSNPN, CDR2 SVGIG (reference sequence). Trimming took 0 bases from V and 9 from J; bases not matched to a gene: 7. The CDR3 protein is CAWSVRGRSAQYF. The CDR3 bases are TGTGCCTGGAGTGTACGCGGGAGATCAGCCCAGTACTTC.

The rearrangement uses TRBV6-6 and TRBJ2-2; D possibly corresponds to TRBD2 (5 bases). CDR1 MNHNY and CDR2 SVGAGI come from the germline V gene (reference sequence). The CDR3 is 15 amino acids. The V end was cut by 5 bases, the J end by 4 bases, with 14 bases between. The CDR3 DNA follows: TGTGCCAGCAGTCCCCGGGAACGGGGCACCGGGGAGCTGTTTTTT. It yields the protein CASSPRERGTGELFF.

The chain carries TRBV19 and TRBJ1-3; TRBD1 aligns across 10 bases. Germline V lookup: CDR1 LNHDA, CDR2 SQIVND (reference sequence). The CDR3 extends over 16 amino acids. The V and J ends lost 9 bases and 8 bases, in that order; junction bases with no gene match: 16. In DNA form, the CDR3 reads TGTGCCAGCCAAAGGGAGATGGGACAGGGGCCGTACACCATATATTTT. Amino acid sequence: CASQREMGQGPYTIYF.